This entry is about one T cell receptor (beta chain). What it recognizes is unknown. Documented time point: week 5, during vaccination. In every dose of vaccine, 300 ug of mutant IDH1 20-mer peptide was given alongside topical imiquimod. This sample is drawn from a study of a mutant IDH1 vaccine in newly diagnosed glioma. Study-level background: Across weeks 1, 3, 5, 7, 11, 15, 19 and 23, patients received a vaccination each time, eight in all. Patients arrived already treated with radiotherapy, temozolomide, or both, most having had both.

Produced via immunoSEQ multiplex PCR; TCRdb's table is partial and in-frame only. The sample includes 35,000 to 45,000 clones, 75% to 85% of them seen just once. The germline V gene has CDR1 MGHRA and CDR2 YSYEKL. The CDR3 is 16 residues long. J lost 1 base, V lost 6 bases, and 5 bases had no gene match. V and J are TRBV4-1 and TRBJ2-3; 12 bases align to TRBD2. This specimen was PBMCs, taken from a glioma patient whose treatment included an IDH1 peptide vaccine. The sequence came from a man aged 45-65 years with glioma. CDR3 nucleotide sequence: TGCGCCAGCAGACAGCGGACTAGCGGGGGCACAGATACGCAGTATTTT. This encodes CASRQRTSGGTDTQYF.